This TCR beta chain was identified during a study of shared clonotypes between healthy human individuals. Replicate sorted-subset PCRs were loaded with around 200 ng DNA, roughly 33,000 T cell genomes. Measured with immunoSEQ multiplex PCR; TCRdb has only the in-frame clones, and not every one. The sample consists of fewer than 3 million clones, 80% to 95% of them appearing once. Germline assignment: CDR1 SGHRS and CDR2 YFSETQ. V was trimmed by 3 bases and J by 6 bases, leaving 10 bases between them. The CDR3 is 13 residues long. Sequenced input: naive CD4+ T cells from PBMCs. Subset here: CD45RA+ positively selected. The chain recombines TRBV5-1 with TRBJ2-4; D is ambiguous. The TCR comes from a man aged 18 to 30 in good health. Some clones in this sample may be carry-over from other donors' samples. The CDR3 sequence is CASSSPQRNIQYF. CDR3 DNA: TGCGCCAGCAGCTCCCCCCAGCGAAACATTCAGTACTTC. Filled out from reference TRBV5-1 and TRBJ2-4, the complete variable domain reads KAGVTQTPRYLIKTRGQQVTLSCSPISGHRSVSWYQQTPGQGLQFLFEYFSETQRNKGNFPGRFSGRQFSNSRSEMNVSTLELGDSALYLCASSSPQRNIQYFGAGTRLSVL.